This TCR beta chain is drawn from a study of B cell selection in AIRE deficiency. Method: immunoSEQ multiplex PCR; TCRdb's copy keeps in-frame clones and lacks some. The table shows 20,000 or so clones, with 85% to 95% occurring only once. Regulatory T cells were sorted as CD4+CD25hiCD127low/negative cells. The sample consisted of CD4+CD25+ Tregs sorted from PBMCs. This sequence originates from a human donor in good health.

The CDR3 reads CASRTGNQPQHF. The CDR3 DNA follows: TGTGCCAGCCGGACAGGGAATCAGCCCCAGCATTTT. This chain links TRBV6-6 with TRBJ1-5; TRBD1 agrees at 8 bases. Germline trimming cut 8 bases from V and 4 bases from J; bases unmatched to any gene: 1. CDR3 length: 12 amino acids. Germline V gene data show CDR1 as MNHNY and CDR2 as SVGAGI (reference sequence).